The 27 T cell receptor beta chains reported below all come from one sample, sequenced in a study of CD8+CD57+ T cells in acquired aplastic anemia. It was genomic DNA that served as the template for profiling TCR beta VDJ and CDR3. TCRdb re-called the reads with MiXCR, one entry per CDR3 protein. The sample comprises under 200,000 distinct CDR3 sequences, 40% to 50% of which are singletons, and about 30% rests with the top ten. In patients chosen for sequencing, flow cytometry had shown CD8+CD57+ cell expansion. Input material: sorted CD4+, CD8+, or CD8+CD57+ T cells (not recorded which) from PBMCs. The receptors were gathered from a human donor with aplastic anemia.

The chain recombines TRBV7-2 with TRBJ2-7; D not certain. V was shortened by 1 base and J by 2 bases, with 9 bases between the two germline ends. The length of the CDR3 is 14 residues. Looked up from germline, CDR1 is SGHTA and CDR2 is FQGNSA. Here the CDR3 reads CASSLERSPYEQYF. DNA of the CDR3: TGTGCCAGCAGCTTAGAAAGGTCTCCCTACGAGCAGTACTTC.

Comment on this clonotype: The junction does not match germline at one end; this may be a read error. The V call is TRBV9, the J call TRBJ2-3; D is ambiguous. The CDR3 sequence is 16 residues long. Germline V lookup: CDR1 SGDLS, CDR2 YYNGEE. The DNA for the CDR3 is TGTGCCTGCAGCCTATGGATCGGCGGTGGCACAGATACGCAGTATTTT. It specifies CACSLWIGGGTDTQYF.

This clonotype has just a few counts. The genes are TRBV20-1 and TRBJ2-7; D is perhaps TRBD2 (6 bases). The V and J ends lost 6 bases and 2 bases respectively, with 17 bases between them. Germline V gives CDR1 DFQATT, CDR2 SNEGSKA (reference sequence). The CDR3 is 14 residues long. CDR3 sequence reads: CSASSSGLTYEQYF. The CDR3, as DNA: TGCAGTGCCAGCAGCTCGGGACTGACCTACGAGCAGTACTTC.

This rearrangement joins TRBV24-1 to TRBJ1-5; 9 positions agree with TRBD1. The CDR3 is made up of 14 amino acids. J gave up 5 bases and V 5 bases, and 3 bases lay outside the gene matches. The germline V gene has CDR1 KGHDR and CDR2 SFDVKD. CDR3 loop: CATSGDRADQPQHF. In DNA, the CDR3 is TGTGCCACCAGTGGGGACAGGGCTGATCAGCCCCAGCATTTT.

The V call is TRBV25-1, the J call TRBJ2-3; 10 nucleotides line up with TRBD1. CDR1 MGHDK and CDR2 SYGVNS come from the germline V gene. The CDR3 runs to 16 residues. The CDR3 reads CARDRRQGAYRDTQYF. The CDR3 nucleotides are TGTGCTAGAGATCGACGACAGGGGGCCTACAGAGATACGCAGTATTTT.

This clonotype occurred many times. In DNA, the CDR3 is TGCAGTGCCCTTGGGGCCAGGGGGCTCAATCAGCCCCAGCATTTT. Translated: CSALGARGLNQPQHF. The chain combines TRBV20-1 with TRBJ1-5; TRBD1 agrees at 8 bases. V shed 6 bases, J shed 3 bases, and the junction held 10 bases outside the gene matches. The CDR3 extends over 15 amino acids. Per germline, CDR1 DFQATT and CDR2 SNEGSKA (reference sequence).

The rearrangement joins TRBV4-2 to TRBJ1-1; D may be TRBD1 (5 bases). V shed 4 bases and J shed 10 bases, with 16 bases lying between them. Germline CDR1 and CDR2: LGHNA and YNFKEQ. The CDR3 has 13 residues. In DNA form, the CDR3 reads TGTGCCAGCAGCCCGGGGGTTGGGGGGTTAGCTTTCTTT. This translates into CASSPGVGGLAFF.

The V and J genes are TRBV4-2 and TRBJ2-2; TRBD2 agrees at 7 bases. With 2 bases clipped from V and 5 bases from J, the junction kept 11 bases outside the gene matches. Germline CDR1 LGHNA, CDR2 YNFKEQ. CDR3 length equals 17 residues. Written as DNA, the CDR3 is TGTGCCAGCAGCCAATCTCCAGCGGGATTAGATACCGGGGAGCTGTTTTTT. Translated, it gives CASSQSPAGLDTGELFF.

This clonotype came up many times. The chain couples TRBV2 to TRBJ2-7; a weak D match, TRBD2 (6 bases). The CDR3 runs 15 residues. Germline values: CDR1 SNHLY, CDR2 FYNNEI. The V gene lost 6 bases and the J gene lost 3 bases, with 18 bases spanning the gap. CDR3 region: CASSGTPNDYYEQYF. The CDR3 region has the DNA TGTGCCAGCAGCGGGACTCCTAATGATTACTACGAGCAGTACTTC. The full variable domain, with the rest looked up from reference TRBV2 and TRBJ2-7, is EPEVTQTPSHQVTQMGQEVILRCVPISNHLYFYWYRQILGQKVEFLVSFYNNEISEKSEIFDDQFSVERPDGSNFTLKIRSTKLEDSAMYFCASSGTPNDYYEQYFGPGTRLTVT.

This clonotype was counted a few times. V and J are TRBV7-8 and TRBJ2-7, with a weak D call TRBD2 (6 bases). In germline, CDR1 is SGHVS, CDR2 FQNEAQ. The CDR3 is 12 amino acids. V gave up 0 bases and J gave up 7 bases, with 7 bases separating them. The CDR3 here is CASSLAGGEQYF. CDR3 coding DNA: TGTGCCAGCAGCTTAGCCGGGGGTGAGCAGTACTTC.

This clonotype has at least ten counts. The CDR3 region has the DNA TGTGCCAGCAGTAGACTAGCGGGGGGCACAGATACGCAGTATTTT. This encodes CASSRLAGGTDTQYF. This chain connects TRBV6-1 to TRBJ2-3, with TRBD2 matching over 12 bases. Trimming removed 5 bases from V and 1 base from J; junction bases left unmatched: 1. The CDR3 sequence is 15 residues long. Germline loops: CDR1 MNHNS, CDR2 SASEGT.

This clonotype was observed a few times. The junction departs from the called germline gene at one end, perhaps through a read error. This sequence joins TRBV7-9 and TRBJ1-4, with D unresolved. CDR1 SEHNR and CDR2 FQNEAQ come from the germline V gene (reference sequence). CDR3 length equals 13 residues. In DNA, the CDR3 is TGTGCCAGCAGTCCCGATAGTAATCAAAAACTGTTTTTT. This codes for CASSPDSNQKLFF.

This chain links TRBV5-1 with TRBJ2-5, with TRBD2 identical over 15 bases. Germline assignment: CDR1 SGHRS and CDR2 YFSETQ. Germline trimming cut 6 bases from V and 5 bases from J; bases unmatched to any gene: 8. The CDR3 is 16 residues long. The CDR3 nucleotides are TGCGCCAGCACCCGGACTAGCGGGAGGGCCGGGGAGACCCAGTACTTC. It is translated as CASTRTSGRAGETQYF.

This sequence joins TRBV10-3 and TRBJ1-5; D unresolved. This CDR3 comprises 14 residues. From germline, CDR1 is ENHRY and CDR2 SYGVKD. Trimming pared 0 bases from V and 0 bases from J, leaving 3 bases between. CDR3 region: CAISESVSNQPQHF. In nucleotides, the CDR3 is TGTGCCATCAGTGAGTCAGTTAGCAATCAGCCCCAGCATTTT.

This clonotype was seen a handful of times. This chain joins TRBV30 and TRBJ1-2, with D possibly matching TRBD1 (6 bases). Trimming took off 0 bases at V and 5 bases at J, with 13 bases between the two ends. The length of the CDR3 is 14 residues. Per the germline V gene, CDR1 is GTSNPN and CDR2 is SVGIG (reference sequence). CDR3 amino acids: CAWSVGAGVYGYTF. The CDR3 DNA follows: TGTGCCTGGAGTGTCGGGGCAGGGGTTTATGGCTACACCTTC.

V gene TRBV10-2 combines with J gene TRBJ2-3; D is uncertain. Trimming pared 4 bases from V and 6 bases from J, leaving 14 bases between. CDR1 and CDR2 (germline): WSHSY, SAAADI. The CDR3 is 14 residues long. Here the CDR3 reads CASSAGVVGDTQYF. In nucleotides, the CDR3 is TGCGCCAGCAGTGCGGGTGTGGTGGGGGATACGCAGTATTTT.

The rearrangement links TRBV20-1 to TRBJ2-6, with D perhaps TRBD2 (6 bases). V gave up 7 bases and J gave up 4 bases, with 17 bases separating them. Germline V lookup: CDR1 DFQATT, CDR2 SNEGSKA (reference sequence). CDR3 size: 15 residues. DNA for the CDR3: TGCAGTGTATATCAGGGACTCGGAGGGGCCAACGTCCTGACTTTC. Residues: CSVYQGLGGANVLTF.

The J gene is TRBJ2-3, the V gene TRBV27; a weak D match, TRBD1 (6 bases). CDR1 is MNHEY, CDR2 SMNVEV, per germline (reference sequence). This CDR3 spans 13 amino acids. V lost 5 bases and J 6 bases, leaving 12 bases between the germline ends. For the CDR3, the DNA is TGTGCCAGCAGTCTCCAAAGGGGGGATACGCAGTATTTT. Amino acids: CASSLQRGDTQYF.

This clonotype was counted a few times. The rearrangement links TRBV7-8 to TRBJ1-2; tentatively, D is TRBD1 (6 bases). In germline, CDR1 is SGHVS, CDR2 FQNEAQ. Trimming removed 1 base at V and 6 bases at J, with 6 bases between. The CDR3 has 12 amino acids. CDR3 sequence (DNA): TGTGCCAGCAGCTTAGAGGGGGATGGCTACACCTTC. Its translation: CASSLEGDGYTF. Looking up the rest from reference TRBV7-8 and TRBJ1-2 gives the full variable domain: GAGVSQSPRYKVAKRGQDVALRCDPISGHVSLFWYQQALGQGPEFLTYFQNEAQLDKSGLPSDRFFAERPEGSVSTLKIQRTQQEDSAVYLCASSLEGDGYTFGSGTRLTVV.

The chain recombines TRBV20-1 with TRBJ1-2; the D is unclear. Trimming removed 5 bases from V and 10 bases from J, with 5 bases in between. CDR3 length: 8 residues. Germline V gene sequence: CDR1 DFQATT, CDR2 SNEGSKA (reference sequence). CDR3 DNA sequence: TGCAGTGCTTCTCCCTACACCTTC. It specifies CSASPYTF.

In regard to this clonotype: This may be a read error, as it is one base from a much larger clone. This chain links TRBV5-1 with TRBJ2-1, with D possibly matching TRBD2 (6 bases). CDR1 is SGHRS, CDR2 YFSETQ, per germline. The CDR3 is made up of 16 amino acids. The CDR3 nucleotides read TGCGCCGGCAGCTTCGGGGAGGCGCCTTCCTACAATGAGCAGTTCTTC. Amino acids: CAGSFGEAPSYNEQFF.

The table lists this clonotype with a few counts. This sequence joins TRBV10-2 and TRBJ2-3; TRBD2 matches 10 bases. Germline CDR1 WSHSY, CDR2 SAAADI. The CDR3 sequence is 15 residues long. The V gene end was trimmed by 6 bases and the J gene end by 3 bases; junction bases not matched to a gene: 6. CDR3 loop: CASSILAGITDTQYF. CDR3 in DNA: TGCGCCAGCAGCATACTAGCGGGGATTACAGATACGCAGTATTTT.

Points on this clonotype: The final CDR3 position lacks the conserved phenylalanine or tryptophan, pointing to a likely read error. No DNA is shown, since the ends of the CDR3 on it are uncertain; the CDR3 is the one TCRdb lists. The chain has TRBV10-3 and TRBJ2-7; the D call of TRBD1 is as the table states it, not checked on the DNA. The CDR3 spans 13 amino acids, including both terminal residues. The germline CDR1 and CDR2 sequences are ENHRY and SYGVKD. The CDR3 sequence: CAISEGGTLLLLS.

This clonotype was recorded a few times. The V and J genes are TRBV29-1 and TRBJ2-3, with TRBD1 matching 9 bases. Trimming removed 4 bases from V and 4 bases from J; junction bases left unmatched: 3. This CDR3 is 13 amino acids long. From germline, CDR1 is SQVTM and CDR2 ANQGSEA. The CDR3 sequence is CSVGTGVADTQYF. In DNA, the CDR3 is TGCAGCGTTGGGACAGGGGTGGCAGATACGCAGTATTTT.

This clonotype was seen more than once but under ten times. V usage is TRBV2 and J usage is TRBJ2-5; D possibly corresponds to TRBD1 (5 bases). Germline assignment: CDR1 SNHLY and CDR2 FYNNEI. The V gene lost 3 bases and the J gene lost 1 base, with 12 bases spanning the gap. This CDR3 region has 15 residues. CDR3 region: CASSDSRAPQETQYF. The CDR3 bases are TGTGCCAGCAGTGATTCCAGGGCCCCCCAAGAGACCCAGTACTTC.

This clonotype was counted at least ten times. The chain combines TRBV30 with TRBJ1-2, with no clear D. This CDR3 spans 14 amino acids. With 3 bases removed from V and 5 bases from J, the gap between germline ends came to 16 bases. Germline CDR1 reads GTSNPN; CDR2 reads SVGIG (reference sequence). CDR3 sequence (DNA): TGTGCCTGGAGGGCGGGAATGGGATATTATGGCTACACCTTC. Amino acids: CAWRAGMGYYGYTF.

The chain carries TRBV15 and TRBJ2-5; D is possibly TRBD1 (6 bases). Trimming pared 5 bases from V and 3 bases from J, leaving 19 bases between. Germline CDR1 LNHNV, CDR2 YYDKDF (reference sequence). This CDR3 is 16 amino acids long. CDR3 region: CATSSHYRQVEETQYF. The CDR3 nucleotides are TGTGCCACCAGCTCCCATTACCGACAGGTAGAAGAGACCCAGTACTTC.